This T cell receptor (beta chain) emerged from a study of radiotherapy plus CTLA-4 blockade in lung cancer. TCRdb's table, derived via immunoSEQ multiplex PCR, lists solely in-frame clones and lacks some. This table holds approximately 90,000 clones, under 90% found once. The V segment lost 6 bases and the J segment 4 bases; nucleotides outside the gene matches: 5. The CDR3 runs to 13 residues. Per germline, CDR1 MNHEY and CDR2 SVGAGI. The chain is built from TRBV6-5 and TRBJ1-2, with 7 bases matching TRBD1. This specimen consisted of peripheral blood, obtained from a patient treated with radiotherapy plus ipilimumab. The TCR sequence derives from a human donor with non-small cell lung cancer who had stable disease on radiotherapy plus ipilimumab. CDR3 loop: CASRVTGTYGYTF. As DNA, the CDR3 is TGTGCCAGCAGGGTGACAGGGACCTATGGCTACACCTTC.